This T cell receptor (beta chain) was sequenced in a study of Graves' ophthalmopathy and Graves' hyperthyroidism. V lost 5 bases, J lost 2 bases, and 7 bases stayed unmatched. The CDR3 totals 15 residues. CDR1 is DFQATT, CDR2 SNEGSKA, per germline (reference sequence). From RNA, the CDR3 regions of TCR beta chains were amplified and sequenced. The first-round RT-PCR employed HTBI primers together with the Qiagen OneStep RT-PCR kit. A multiplex PCR was then performed as the second round. A single record per CDR3 protein comes from TCRdb applying MiXCR to the multiplex PCR reads. The data contain some 360,000 distinct CDR3 sequences, approximately 18% of them singletons. No progression to ophthalmopathy over 18 months defined stable hyperthyroidism. Among the exclusions were patients with other autoimmune diseases, uncontrolled infections, pregnancy or lactation. Sampling approximately 10 ml of fresh peripheral blood provided the PBMCs.

This clonotype showed up just a few times. Its target is unknown. Points from the study as a whole: Blood was where most expanded thyroid clonotypes above 0.001 frequency also turned up.

The TCR sequence derives from an adult woman with stable Graves' hyperthyroidism. Material: peripheral blood. The rearrangement links TRBV20-1 to TRBJ2-7, with 12 bases lining up with TRBD1. CDR3 sequence (DNA): TGCAGTGCTTCTATAGGGACAGGGGGCCCCTACGAGCAGTACTTC. Translation gives CSASIGTGGPYEQYF.